This T cell receptor (beta chain) was identified during a study of neurological immune-mediated disorders. This clonotype was counted many times. Its antigen is still unknown. Findings of the study overall: The greatest degree of TCR clonal expansion was observed in HTLV-1-associated myelopathy, with the lowest in multiple sclerosis, below that of healthy controls. None of the CDR3 amino acid sequences of expanded clones were shared across subjects, and this suggested private repertoires in all groups.

5'RACE with 10-nucleotide random UMIs produced the cDNA. Each sequencing run yielded over 160 million TCR-beta sequences from 15-18 subjects. TCRdb used MiXCR to reprocess the 5' RACE reads, holding one entry per CDR3 protein. There are 72,000 or so distinct CDR3 sequences in the sample; approximately 17% occur only once, and approximately 15% lies in the top ten. Germline CDR1 MNHEY, CDR2 SVGEGT. The CDR3 spans 14 residues. The germline V and J ends were trimmed by 7 bases and 6 bases, with 16 bases remaining between them. The sample consisted of PBMCs. This chain uses TRBV6-2 or TRBV6-3 with TRBJ2-1; unclear D gene. The TCR comes from a woman aged 40 to 50 in good health. In DNA, the CDR3 is TGTGCCAGCATGCGTCTGGATTCCGGCAATGAGCAGTTCTTC. It is translated as CASMRLDSGNEQFF.